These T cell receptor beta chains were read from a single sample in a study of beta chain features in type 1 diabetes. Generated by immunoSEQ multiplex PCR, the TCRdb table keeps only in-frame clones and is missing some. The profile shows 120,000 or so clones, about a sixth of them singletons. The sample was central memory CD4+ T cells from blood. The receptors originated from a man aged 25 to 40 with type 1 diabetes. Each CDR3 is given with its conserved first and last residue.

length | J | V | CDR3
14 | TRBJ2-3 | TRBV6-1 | CASRPATSTDTQYF
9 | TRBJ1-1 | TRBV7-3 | CASGVGAFF
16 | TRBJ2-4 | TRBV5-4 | CASSLVPTQAKNIQYF
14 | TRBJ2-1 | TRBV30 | CAWNSGGPYNEQFF
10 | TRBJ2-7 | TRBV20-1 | CSAKRSEQYF
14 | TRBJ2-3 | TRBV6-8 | CASSYLPGTDTQYF
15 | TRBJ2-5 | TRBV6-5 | CASSPPSGLGETQYF
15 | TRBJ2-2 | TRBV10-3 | CAIKPGQGNTGELFF
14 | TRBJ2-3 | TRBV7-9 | CASSPGMVTDTQYF
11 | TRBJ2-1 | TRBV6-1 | CASMGGNEQFF
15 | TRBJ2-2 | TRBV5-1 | CASRPGLTNTGELFF
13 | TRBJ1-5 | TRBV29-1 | CSVGAGSNQPQHF
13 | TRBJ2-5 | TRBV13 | CASSLGQVETQYF
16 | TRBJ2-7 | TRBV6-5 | CASSYNTAGDSYEQYF
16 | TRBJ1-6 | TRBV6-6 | CASSRLRGGNNSPLHF
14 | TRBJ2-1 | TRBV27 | CASNPGGSYNEQFF
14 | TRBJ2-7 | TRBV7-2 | CASSLVLAAYEQYF
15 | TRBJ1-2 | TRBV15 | CATSKPDSLNYGYTF
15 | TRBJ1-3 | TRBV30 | CAWSVSVGSGNTIYF
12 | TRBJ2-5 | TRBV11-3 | CASSLGRETQYF